These T cell receptor beta chains were read from a single sample in a study of beta chain features in type 1 diabetes. TCRdb keeps only in-frame clones here, not all; method: immunoSEQ multiplex PCR. The profile covers around 250,000 clones, with about 71% appearing a single time and 0.053% taken by the ten largest. The sequenced sample was naive CD4+ T cells from blood. These receptors all come from a man aged 25-40 years in good health. Each CDR3 is given with its conserved first and last residue. The order of the fields is D gene, J gene, clone size, V gene, CDR3 protein, CDR3 DNA. D genes are given only for firm matches. The size of a clone is reported for some rows only, either as once, few or many, or as a class for expanded clones.

TRBD2,TRBJ2-3,-,TRBV29-1,CSVDLAGAYSDTQYF,TGCAGCGTCGATCTAGCGGGGGCGTATAGTGATACGCAGTATTTT
-,TRBJ2-1,-,TRBV5-1,CASSLRLGNEQFF,TGCGCCAGCAGCTTGAGGTTGGGGAACGAGCAGTTCTTC
TRBD2,TRBJ2-1,few,TRBV4-3,CASSQDPASGGFNNEQFF,TGCGCCAGCAGCCAAGATCCGGCTAGCGGGGGTTTTAACAATGAGCAGTTCTTC
-,TRBJ2-2,few,TRBV4-2,CASSQDPAGHTGELFF,TGTGCCAGCAGCCAAGATCCGGCAGGGCACACCGGGGAGCTGTTTTTT
-,TRBJ2-7,-,TRBV19,CASSIAGSSYEQYF,TGTGCCAGTAGTATTGCGGGGAGCTCCTACGAGCAGTACTTC
-,TRBJ1-2,few,TRBV7-9,CASSLTDGYGYTF,TGTGCCAGCAGCTTGACAGATGGATATGGCTACACCTTC
TRBD2,TRBJ2-5,-,TRBV30,CACGTSSQETQYF,TGTGCCTGCGGGACTAGCTCCCAAGAGACCCAGTACTTC
-,TRBJ1-1,-,TRBV30,CAWSVRGTEAFF,TGTGCCTGGAGTGTACGGGGCACTGAAGCTTTCTTT
-,TRBJ1-1,-,TRBV30,CAWAGLLNTEAFF,TGTGCCTGGGCGGGACTCCTGAACACTGAAGCTTTCTTT
-,TRBJ2-7,-,TRBV5-6,CASRKQGASYEQYF,TGTGCCAGCAGAAAACAGGGAGCCTCCTACGAGCAGTACTTC
-,TRBJ2-1,-,TRBV12-5,CASGLGGGFEQFF,TGTGCTAGTGGGCTCGGGGGTGGTTTTGAGCAGTTCTTC
-,TRBJ2-7,-,TRBV29-1,CSVEGHSYEQYF,TGCAGCGTTGAAGGTCACTCCTACGAGCAGTACTTC
TRBD1,TRBJ2-3,-,TRBV28,CASSPRQGPDTQYF,TGTGCCAGCAGTCCTAGACAGGGGCCAGATACGCAGTATTTT
-,TRBJ2-2,few,TRBV29-1,CSAVYTGELFF,TGCAGCGCCGTGTACACCGGGGAGCTGTTTTTT
TRBD1,TRBJ2-7,-,TRBV29-1,CSAFRGREQYF,TGCAGCGCCTTCAGGGGGCGCGAGCAGTACTTC
TRBD2,TRBJ2-7,-,TRBV23-1,CASSQRVPGLAGTYEQYF,TGCGCCAGCAGTCAGCGGGTACCAGGACTAGCGGGGACTTACGAGCAGTACTTC
-,TRBJ2-1,-,TRBV29-1,CSVAGHYTNEQFF,TGCAGCGTAGCCGGGCATTACACAAATGAGCAGTTCTTC
-,TRBJ1-1,-,TRBV30,CAWQDYEAFF,TGTGCCTGGCAGGACTATGAAGCTTTCTTT
TRBD1,TRBJ2-3,-,TRBV9,CASSMQGTADTQYF,TGTGCCAGCAGCATGCAGGGGACAGCAGATACGCAGTATTTT
-,TRBJ2-2,-,TRBV29-1,CSVAGTLATGELFF,TGCAGCGTCGCAGGGACCTTAGCCACCGGGGAGCTGTTTTTT
-,TRBJ2-7,once,TRBV6-5,CASSPRGYEQYF,TGTGCCAGCAGCCCGAGGGGATACGAGCAGTACTTC
-,TRBJ2-3,-,TRBV5-6,CASSDSTSTDTQYF,TGTGCCAGCAGCGACAGTACCAGCACAGATACGCAGTATTTT
-,TRBJ2-5,-,TRBV11-2,CASSLGQAPQETQYF,TGTGCCAGCAGCTTAGGACAGGCACCTCAAGAGACCCAGTACTTC
TRBD1,TRBJ2-5,few,TRBV30,CAWSEIGQGMGETQYF,TGTGCCTGGAGTGAGATAGGACAGGGGATGGGAGAGACCCAGTACTTC
-,TRBJ2-2,-,TRBV2,CASTQRRVPNTGELFF,TGTGCCAGCACCCAAAGAAGGGTGCCGAACACCGGGGAGCTGTTTTTT
-,TRBJ2-5,-,TRBV7-2,CASSSGGRETQYF,TGTGCCAGCAGCTCCGGGGGACGAGAGACCCAGTACTTC
TRBD1,TRBJ2-5,-,TRBV30,CAWCRDRAETQYF,TGTGCCTGGTGTAGGGACAGGGCAGAGACCCAGTACTTC
-,TRBJ2-3,-,TRBV7-6,CASSSLAVDTQYF,TGTGCCAGCAGTTCCCTGGCTGTGGATACGCAGTATTTT
TRBD2,TRBJ2-1,-,TRBV9,CASSVGWLAGYNEQFF,TGTGCCAGCAGCGTAGGGTGGCTAGCGGGTTACAATGAGCAGTTCTTC
TRBD1,TRBJ2-3,-,TRBV29-1,CSGNSGTGADTQYF,TGCAGCGGTAATTCCGGGACAGGGGCAGATACGCAGTATTTT
TRBD2,TRBJ2-7,-,TRBV29-1,CSVKLRLAGGQEQYF,TGCAGCGTTAAGTTGCGTCTAGCGGGAGGGCAAGAGCAGTACTTC
-,TRBJ2-7,-,TRBV30,CAWRATGSYEQYF,TGTGCCTGGAGGGCGACGGGGTCCTACGAGCAGTACTTC
TRBD1,TRBJ1-1,-,TRBV27,CASSVRWTGDTEAFF,TGTGCCAGCAGTGTCCGTTGGACAGGGGACACTGAAGCTTTCTTT
-,TRBJ1-2,-,TRBV5-4,CASTLGGTNYGYTF,TGTGCCAGCACCTTGGGCGGAACTAACTATGGCTACACCTTC
-,TRBJ2-2,-,TRBV4-2,CASSQDDGGELFF,TGTGCCAGCAGCCAAGATGACGGCGGGGAGCTGTTTTTT
-,TRBJ1-3,-,TRBV30,CAWSVPGAGNTIYF,TGTGCCTGGAGTGTGCCCGGGGCGGGAAACACCATATATTTT
-,TRBJ2-1,once,TRBV12-5,CASGPSRDRYNEQFF,TGTGCTAGTGGACCTTCTAGGGACCGATACAATGAGCAGTTCTTC
-,TRBJ2-5,-,TRBV7-2,CASSQLGGETQYF,TGTGCCAGCAGCCAACTAGGGGGAGAGACCCAGTACTTC